These 17 T cell receptor beta chains originate from one sample sequenced in a study of CXCR3-negative and CXCR3-positive naive CD8 T cells. 5' RACE with UMI labels generated the TRB cDNA libraries. Each CDR3 protein gets one entry in TCRdb, which reprocessed the 5' RACE reads and gives no DNA. The sample holds 100,000 to 150,000 distinct CDR3 sequences. The sequenced sample consisted of naive CXCR3- CD8+ T cells from blood. Regarding subset: CD45RO-CCR7+CD27+CD95- naive CD8+ T cells lacking CXCR3 (TNR3-). These receptors all come from a human donor in good health. Some clones in this sample may be carry-over from other donors' samples.

The rearrangement joins TRBV19 to TRBJ2-7; TCRdb indicates TRBD2, and absent DNA this call remains unverified. The CDR3 is 13 residues long. CDR1 and CDR2 (germline): LNHDA, SQIVND (reference sequence). The CDR3 here is CASRDSGLYEQYF. Drawing the rest from reference TRBV19 and TRBJ2-7, the complete variable domain is DGGITQSPKYLFRKEGQNVTLSCEQNLNHDAMYWYRQDPGQGLRLIYYSQIVNDFQKGDIAEGYSVSREKKESFPLTVTSAQKNPTAFYLCASRDSGLYEQYFGPGTRLTVT.

This chain connects TRBV28 to TRBJ2-1. CDR3 length: 15 amino acids. The germline V gene has CDR1 MDHEN and CDR2 SYDVKM. CDR3 region: CASSLFTLGYNEQFF. The variable domain in full, with the rest retrieved from reference TRBV28 and TRBJ2-1, is DVKVTQSSRYLVKRTGEKVFLECVQDMDHENMFWYRQDPGLGLRLIYFSYDVKMKEKGDIPEGYSVSREKKERFSLILESASTNQTSMYLCASSLFTLGYNEQFFGPGTRLTVL.

This chain joins TRBV10-3 and TRBJ2-1; TCRdb reports TRBD2, a call that lacks DNA to check it against. Per germline, CDR1 ENHRY and CDR2 SYGVKD. The CDR3 contains 16 residues. The CDR3 reads CAISGPSGMEVNEQFF.

The rearrangement links TRBV6-4 to TRBJ2-2; the D gene TCRdb calls, TRBD1, cannot be checked with no DNA. CDR1 is MRHNA and CDR2 is SNTAGT in the germline V gene. This CDR3 spans 13 amino acids. CDR3 protein: CASSDGATGELFF.

The chain is built from TRBV27 and TRBJ1-6. The germline CDR1 and CDR2 sequences are MNHEY and SMNVEV (reference sequence). The CDR3 is 17 amino acids. The CDR3 sequence: CASSLSPGSSYNSPLHF.

The chain uses TRBV7-9 and TRBJ2-7; TCRdb outputs TRBD1, but without DNA this stays unchecked. The germline V gene has CDR1 SEHNR and CDR2 FQNEAQ (reference sequence). The CDR3 is 15 amino acids. Here the CDR3 reads CASSLIRGVGYEQYF.

This CDR3 reads CASSFAQSTGELFF. V is TRBV5-5 and J is TRBJ2-2. Per the germline V gene, CDR1 is SGHKS and CDR2 is YYEKEE (reference sequence). The CDR3 runs 14 residues. Full variable domain (rest looked up from reference TRBV5-5 and TRBJ2-2): DAGVTQSPTHLIKTRGQQVTLRCSPISGHKSVSWYQQVLGQGPQFIFQYYEKEERGRGNFPDRFSARQFPNYSSELNVNALLLGDSALYLCASSFAQSTGELFFGEGSRLTVL.

The CDR3: CASSLGSGTSNEQFF. The J gene is TRBJ2-1, the V gene TRBV4-2; TCRdb's D call of TRBD2 is untestable without DNA. CDR1 and CDR2 (germline): LGHNA, YNFKEQ. The CDR3 is made up of 15 amino acids.

The chain couples TRBV20-1 to TRBJ2-5; TCRdb indicates TRBD1, and absent DNA this call remains unverified. Germline CDR1 reads DFQATT; CDR2 reads SNEGSKA (reference sequence). The CDR3 spans 14 residues. The CDR3 sequence: CSARGDWGQETQYF.

V and J are TRBV20-1 and TRBJ2-7; TCRdb's D call of TRBD2 is untestable without DNA. CDR3 length: 16 amino acids. CDR1 and CDR2 (germline): DFQATT, SNEGSKA (reference sequence). The CDR3 spells CSAEERTIYRSYEQYF.

This chain uses TRBV7-2 with TRBJ2-1; TCRdb's D call, TRBD2, is unchecked because there is no DNA. This CDR3 is built from 17 residues. The germline V gene encodes CDR1 SGHTA and CDR2 FQGNSA. The CDR3 spells CASSSRLAGDIYNEQFF.

The J gene is TRBJ2-2, the V gene TRBV20-1; TCRdb calls TRBD1, which cannot be checked without DNA. The CDR3 sequence is 13 residues long. The germline CDR1 and CDR2 sequences are DFQATT and SNEGSKA (reference sequence). CDR3 residues: CSASGDHSGELFF.

The chain carries TRBV7-8 and TRBJ2-1; with no DNA, the TCRdb D assignment of TRBD2 cannot be verified. Germline CDR1 is SGHVS and CDR2 is FQNEAQ. This CDR3 region has 16 residues. The CDR3 loop is CASSLLSSGGANEQFF.

The chain carries TRBV5-1 and TRBJ2-1; the TRBD2 assignment by TCRdb is unverifiable without DNA. This CDR3 has 16 amino acids. Germline V CDR1 and CDR2: SGHRS, YFSETQ. CDR3 sequence: CASSLELAGGVYEQFF.

V and J are TRBV5-5 and TRBJ2-2; TCRdb picks TRBD2, but there is no DNA to check that call. The CDR3 runs to 16 residues. Germline CDR1 reads SGHKS; CDR2 reads YYEKEE (reference sequence). The CDR3 spells CASSIGLAGEIGELFF.

This sequence joins TRBV13 and TRBJ2-1; TCRdb picks TRBD1, but there is no DNA to check that call. Germline V gene sequence: CDR1 PRHDT, CDR2 FYEKMQ (reference sequence). The CDR3 totals 15 residues. The CDR3: CAGSLKTGAYNEQFF.

The genes are TRBV7-6 and TRBJ1-1. This CDR3 is 13 amino acids long. Per the germline V gene, CDR1 is SGHVS and CDR2 is FNYEAQ. The chain's CDR3 is CASKFRLNTEAFF. Complete variable domain (other parts from reference TRBV7-6 and TRBJ1-1): GAGVSQSPRYKVTKRGQDVALRCDPISGHVSLYWYRQALGQGPEFLTYFNYEAQQDKSGLPNDRFSAERPEGSISTLTIQRTEQRDSAMYRCASKFRLNTEAFFGQGTRLTVV.